Listed below are T cell receptor beta chains from one sample, sequenced in a study of OX40 agonist ivuxolimab in advanced cancers. Data came from immunoSEQ multiplex PCR; TCRdb stores just in-frame clones and leaves some out. The repertoire holds approximately 100,000 clones, with around 82% as singletons. Sample: CD4+ or CD8+ T cells sorted from blood, taken in a trial of the OX40 agonist ivuxolimab. The origin of the receptors is an adult with an advanced solid tumor such as melanoma, head and neck, liver or kidney cancer. The CDR3 runs from the conserved cysteine through the conserved F or W. The D gene is left open where the match is weak. Size tells how often a clone was seen (once, few, many) or the class of an expanded clone, and some rows leave it out.

clone size,D gene,V gene,J gene,CDR3 protein,CDR3 DNA
once,.,TRBV28,TRBJ2-5,CASSLPGRWTQYF,TGTGCCAGCAGTTTACCCGGACGGTGGACCCAGTACTTC
.,TRBD1,TRBV5-1,TRBJ1-4,CASSLGAGTVLEKLFF,TGCGCCAGCAGCTTGGGGGCCGGGACAGTACTTGAAAAACTGTTTTTT
.,.,TRBV5-1,TRBJ1-6,CASSFVGSQGLFYNSPLHF,TGCGCCAGCAGCTTCGTTGGATCCCAGGGCCTCTTCTATAATTCACCCCTCCACTTT
.,.,TRBV5-6,TRBJ2-3,CASSFPSADTQYF,TGTGCCAGCAGCTTCCCTAGCGCAGATACGCAGTATTTT
.,.,TRBV14,TRBJ1-5,CASSHGGNQPQHF,TGTGCCAGCAGCCACGGAGGCAATCAGCCCCAGCATTTT
.,TRBD2,TRBV4-3,TRBJ2-5,CASSQGAGGETQYF,TGCGCCAGCAGCCAAGGGGCGGGGGGAGAGACCCAGTACTTC
.,.,TRBV27,TRBJ2-1,CASRGGGPGNEQFF,TGTGCCAGCAGAGGCGGAGGGCCGGGAAATGAGCAGTTCTTC
.,.,TRBV7-2,TRBJ2-5,CASSVQGSQETQYF,TGTGCCAGCAGCGTACAGGGCTCTCAAGAGACCCAGTACTTC
.,.,TRBV4-1,TRBJ1-1,CASSQDERTEAFF,TGCGCCAGCAGCCAGGATGAAAGAACTGAAGCTTTCTTT
.,.,TRBV6-6,TRBJ2-7,CASMMGYEQYF,TGTGCCAGCATGATGGGGTACGAGCAGTACTTC
.,TRBD1,TRBV6-5,TRBJ1-6,CATAPGQVYSPLHF,TGTGCCACCGCGCCGGGACAGGTGTATTCACCCCTCCACTTT
.,.,TRBV14,TRBJ1-4,CASSQLPGGPTNEKLFF,TGTGCCAGCAGCCAACTACCGGGGGGACCCACTAATGAAAAACTGTTTTTT
.,.,TRBV7-9,TRBJ2-7,CASSPGRSYEQYF,TGTGCCAGCAGCCCGGGACGGAGCTACGAGCAGTACTTC
.,.,TRBV11-2,TRBJ2-5,CASSRNQETQYF,TGTGCCAGCAGCCGGAACCAAGAGACCCAGTACTTC
.,.,TRBV4-3,TRBJ2-1,CASSQDRPSYNEQFF,TGCGCCAGCAGCCAAGATCGGCCTAGCTACAATGAGCAGTTCTTC
.,TRBD1,TRBV28,TRBJ2-7,CASTTQDRSLSYEQYF,TGTGCCAGCACCACGCAGGACAGGAGCCTCTCCTACGAGCAGTACTTC
.,TRBD2,TRBV11-2,TRBJ2-1,CASSGNGLVNEQFF,TGTGCCAGCAGCGGTAATGGACTAGTCAATGAGCAGTTCTTC
.,.,TRBV28,TRBJ2-2,CASSLSGTVRELFF,TGTGCCAGCAGCCTAAGCGGGACAGTAAGGGAGCTGTTTTTT
once,.,TRBV6-9,TRBJ2-2,CASSKTGELFF,TGTGCCAGCAGCAAAACCGGGGAGCTGTTTTTT
.,.,TRBV27,TRBJ2-3,CASSLRGGGDTQYF,TGTGCCAGCAGTTTAAGGGGAGGGGGCGATACGCAGTATTTT
.,TRBD2,TRBV7-2,TRBJ2-7,CASSFNLAGLYEQYF,TGTGCCAGCAGCTTCAATCTAGCGGGGTTGTACGAGCAGTACTTC
.,.,TRBV5-4,TRBJ2-1,CASSRPLGGRSYNEQFF,TGTGCCAGCAGCCGCCCCCTCGGGGGACGCTCCTACAATGAGCAGTTCTTC
once,TRBD1,TRBV5-1,TRBJ2-1,CASSVGTAYNEQFF,TGCGCCAGCAGCGTCGGGACAGCCTACAATGAGCAGTTCTTC
.,.,TRBV4-3,TRBJ2-7,CASSQDRVFNEQYF,TGCGCCAGCAGCCAAGATCGGGTATTCAACGAGCAGTACTTC
.,.,TRBV7-2,TRBJ2-5,CASSALGGETQYF,TGTGCCAGCAGCGCGCTCGGCGGGGAGACCCAGTACTTC
.,.,TRBV5-1,TRBJ1-4,CASSLAGEVLFF,TGCGCCAGCAGCTTGGCCGGGGAGGTACTGTTTTTT
.,.,TRBV30,TRBJ1-4,CAWSARGDTLGSEKLFF,TGTGCCTGGAGTGCCCGGGGAGACACCTTGGGGAGCGAAAAACTGTTTTTT
.,TRBD2,TRBV15,TRBJ2-7,CATRDRGVGEQYF,TGTGCCACCAGAGATCGGGGGGTTGGTGAGCAGTACTTC
.,.,TRBV28,TRBJ2-1,CASSWRSSYNEQFF,TGTGCCAGCAGTTGGCGTAGCTCCTACAATGAGCAGTTCTTC
.,TRBD1,TRBV4-1,TRBJ2-3,CASSLKTGTGGTDTQYF,TGCGCCAGCAGCCTAAAAACCGGGACAGGCGGCACAGATACGCAGTATTTT
.,TRBD1,TRBV28,TRBJ1-4,CASSSLPGQGVEKLFF,TGTGCCAGCAGTTCCCTACCGGGACAGGGAGTCGAAAAACTGTTTTTT
.,.,TRBV27,TRBJ2-2,CASRDFKFGELFF,TGTGCCAGCCGGGACTTTAAATTCGGGGAGCTGTTTTTT
.,.,TRBV9,TRBJ2-5,CASSVVGDAEETQYF,TGTGCCAGCAGCGTAGTAGGGGACGCCGAAGAGACCCAGTACTTC
few,.,TRBV5-6,TRBJ1-2,CASSLDGGADTYGYTF,TGTGCCAGCAGCTTGGACGGGGGCGCGGATACTTATGGCTACACCTTC
.,.,TRBV7-9,TRBJ2-5,CASSHIGGGRETQYF,TGTGCCAGCAGCCACATTGGCGGTGGTAGGGAGACCCAGTACTTC